Listed here are 15 T cell receptor beta chains from one sample, sequenced in a study of blood T cells in healthy people across ages. Then a second PCR, running about 6 to 12 cycles, was carried out with a sample-barcoded 5' primer and a J-beta primer mix. TCRdb reprocessed the 5' RACE reads via MiXCR and lists one record per CDR3 protein. The sample shows about 1.4 million distinct CDR3 sequences, 45% to 70% of them seen only once. The sample consisted of blood. The source is a man between 18 and 29 years old in good health.

As for this clonotype: One end of the junction fails to match germline, which may point to a read error. The chain couples TRBV15 to TRBJ2-3; TRBD1 matches 8 bases. The CDR3 is made up of 19 amino acids. The germline V gene has CDR1 LNHNV and CDR2 YYDKDF (reference sequence). CDR3 in DNA: TGTGCCGCCAGCACCCGACCAGGACAGGGAGGAGAATGGACAGATACGCAGTATTTT. It encodes CAASTRPGQGGEWTDTQYF.

This clonotype was observed once. Sequence at one end of the junction differs from germline and may be a read error. The chain employs TRBV14 and TRBJ2-7; tentatively, D is TRBD2 (7 bases). The CDR3 contains 20 residues. Germline V CDR1 and CDR2: SGHDN, FVKESK. DNA for the CDR3: TGTGCTAGCAGCCAAGATCAGTCGAACGCGGCAAGGGGGGGTCTGGGGGAGCAGTACTTC. Protein: CASSQDQSNAARGGLGEQYF.

The V gene is TRBV7-9, the J gene TRBJ2-3, with a tentative D call TRBD2 (6 bases). Trimming took 4 bases from V and 3 from J, leaving 17 bases between them. The CDR3 extends over 16 amino acids. CDR1 and CDR2 (germline): SEHNR, FQNEAQ (reference sequence). In nucleotides, the CDR3 is TGTGCCAGCAGCTCCAGGAGGGCCAGTGGGACAGATACGCAGTATTTT. Its protein is CASSSRRASGTDTQYF.

V is TRBV7-9 and J is TRBJ2-1; 8 bases are a match to TRBD2. This CDR3 comprises 16 residues. Germline values: CDR1 SEHNR, CDR2 FQNEAQ (reference sequence). Trimming removed 1 base from V and 8 bases from J; junction bases left unmatched: 10. In DNA, the CDR3 is TGTGCCAGCAGCTTAGTGGTGACGGGGGGGCCCGATGAGCAGTTCTTC. Protein sequence: CASSLVVTGGPDEQFF.

The V gene is TRBV28, the J gene TRBJ1-2; tentative D call: TRBD1 (6 bases). The CDR3 is 14 residues long. Germline CDR1 MDHEN, CDR2 SYDVKM. Trimming left V 5 bases short and J 4 bases short, with 14 bases between. The CDR3: CASSPHLDSYGYTF. As DNA, the CDR3 is TGTGCCAGCAGTCCTCACCTGGACAGCTATGGCTACACCTTC.

In the case of this clonotype: Mismatch with germline at one junction end may stem from a read error. The J gene is TRBJ2-1, the V gene TRBV20-1; 7 nucleotides line up with TRBD2. The CDR3 length is 16 residues. Looked up from germline, CDR1 is DFQATT and CDR2 is SNEGSKA (reference sequence). The CDR3 DNA follows: TGCAGCGCTAGAGATTCCACAGCGGGACTTCCGTGGGATCAGTTCTTC. It is translated as CSARDSTAGLPWDQFF.

This clonotype was observed a few times. The chain joins TRBV6-5 to TRBJ2-4; D may be TRBD1 or TRBD2 (5 bases each). Judging by the DNA end, TRBJ2-7 fits better; the J call may be wrong. Germline-derived CDR1 and CDR2 are MNHEY and SVGAGI. The length of the CDR3 is 13 residues. The CDR3 is CASSYRGSDEQYF. In DNA, the CDR3 is TGTGCCAGCAGTTATCGGGGCAGCGACGAGCAGTACTTC.

The genes are TRBV25-1 and TRBJ1-2; maybe TRBD1 (6 bases). Germline V gene sequence: CDR1 MGHDK, CDR2 SYGVNS. V was clipped by 7 bases and J by 9 bases, with 15 bases between them. This CDR3 has 12 residues. The DNA of the CDR3 is TGTGCCAGCAACGGAGGGGGATTACGCTACACCTTC. Its protein is CASNGGGLRYTF.

The chain combines TRBV6-2 or TRBV6-3 with TRBJ2-6; tentatively, D is TRBD1 or TRBD2 (6 bases each). CDR1 is MNHEY, CDR2 SVGEGT, per germline. V was trimmed by 5 bases and J by 1 base, leaving 21 bases between them. The CDR3 covers 19 residues. CDR3 in DNA: TGTGCCAGCAGTGATATTACCGGGACTCAGGGGTCTGGGGCCAACGTCCTGACTTTC. Amino acid sequence: CASSDITGTQGSGANVLTF.

This clonotype was picked up a small number of times. The chain links TRBV28 to TRBJ2-4; either TRBD1 or TRBD2 may supply D (5 bases each). Matching the DNA end better, TRBJ2-7 makes the J call doubtful. Germline V CDR1 and CDR2: MDHEN, SYDVKM. The CDR3 length is 15 residues. The CDR3 loop reads CASSDSTTPRGEQYF. For the CDR3, the DNA is TGTGCCAGCAGCGACTCGACTACGCCGAGGGGCGAGCAGTACTTC.

This clonotype was counted between two and nine times. The rearrangement joins TRBV5-1 to TRBJ2-3; no firm D call. Trimming pared 4 bases from V and 0 bases from J, leaving 9 bases between. The germline V gene encodes CDR1 SGHRS and CDR2 YFSETQ. The CDR3 runs 14 residues. This CDR3 reads CASSPQASTDTQYF. As DNA, the CDR3 is TGCGCCAGCAGCCCCCAAGCTAGCACAGATACGCAGTATTTT. Based on the CDR3 plus reference TRBV5-1 and TRBJ2-3, the full variable domain is KAGVTQTPRYLIKTRGQQVTLSCSPISGHRSVSWYQQTPGQGLQFLFEYFSETQRNKGNFPGRFSGRQFSNSRSEMNVSTLELGDSALYLCASSPQASTDTQYFGPGTRLTVL.

V usage is TRBV11-1 and J usage is TRBJ2-7; 8 bases match TRBD2. The trim removed 9 bases at V and 0 bases at J, leaving 4 bases unmatched. CDR1 is SGHAT and CDR2 is FQDESV in the germline V gene (reference sequence). The CDR3 length is 13 residues. The CDR3 sequence is CARIGGASYEQYF. CDR3 coding DNA: TGTGCCAGGATCGGGGGGGCCTCCTACGAGCAGTACTTC.

V and J are TRBV20-1 and TRBJ2-7; D unresolved. Per the germline V gene, CDR1 is DFQATT and CDR2 is SNEGSKA (reference sequence). CDR3 length: 14 residues. The V gene lost 5 bases and the J gene lost 1 base, with 15 bases spanning the gap. The CDR3: CSAESELGSYEQYF. In DNA, the CDR3 is TGCAGTGCTGAGAGCGAGTTGGGGTCCTACGAGCAGTACTTC.

V and J are TRBV20-1 and TRBJ2-4, with D tentatively TRBD1 (5 bases). V lost 2 bases and J lost 2, with 7 bases in between. Germline V lookup: CDR1 DFQATT, CDR2 SNEGSKA (reference sequence). The length of the CDR3 is 13 residues. CDR3: CSARQGTKNIQYF. The CDR3 DNA sequence: TGCAGTGCTAGACAGGGCACCAAAAACATTCAGTACTTC.

The rearrangement joins TRBV29-1 to TRBJ1-2, with TRBD1 matching 7 bases. Trimming took 7 bases from V and 4 from J; bases not matched to a gene: 9. Germline V gene sequence: CDR1 SQVTM, CDR2 ANQGSEA. The CDR3 is made up of 13 amino acids. In DNA form, the CDR3 reads TGCAGCGCCCACCGTGAGGGGGCCTATGGCTACACCTTC. Translated: CSAHREGAYGYTF.